The sequence of this TCR beta chain was determined in a study of somatic mutations in cytotoxic T cells in rheumatoid arthritis. In the study overall: T-cell populations stained with V beta antibodies were in some cases flow-sorted at nearly 100% purity, including V beta1+ cells that were sequenced for TCRB.

Method: immunoSEQ multiplex PCR; TCRdb's copy keeps in-frame clones and lacks some. The sample lists 35,000 to 40,000 clones, about 80% occurring once. The CDR3 runs 15 residues. Deletions cut 0 bases from V and 8 bases from J, with 16 bases between. Germline V CDR1 and CDR2: SGHAT, FQNNGV. Study outcomes and limitations: Statistically, CD8+ T-cell clonality was not significantly distinct between individuals with rheumatoid arthritis and age-matched healthy controls.

Recruitment of healthy controls drew on blood donors, who had a median age of around 58 years (range about 21-75) and were around 59% female. CD4+ cells and CD8+ cells were each obtained through positive magnetic bead selection, and their purity was assessed by flow cytometry. On this clone: Its matching antigen is unknown.

This rearrangement joins TRBV11-2 to TRBJ1-2; a weak D match, TRBD1 (6 bases). Sequencing used CD8+ T cells sorted from blood. The TCR sequence derives from a man aged 40-50 years in good health. CDR3 protein: CASSLDVTGLSGYTF. The CDR3 DNA follows: TGTGCCAGCAGCTTAGATGTGACAGGATTGTCCGGCTACACCTTC.